This entry describes one TCR beta chain. This clonotype was counted once. This clone's antigen is unknown. No much larger clone exists at a distance of one base, and base qualities are not known. One read offers little support. TCR beta CDR3 regions were amplified from RNA transcripts. The TCR CDR3 was subjected to a first round of RT-PCR using the HTBI primer set and the Qiagen OneStep RT-PCR kit. A second multiplex PCR round built the libraries, followed by size selection and purification. Paired-end sequencing of the libraries was performed with 100 bp reads on an Illumina HiSeq2000. For the original study's pipeline: SOAPnuke was used to process the raw data, throwing out any read that contained adapters or uncalled bases, had a mean Phred below 15, or lacked an exact constant-primer or identifier match. COPE v1.2.5 was used to merge high-quality paired reads, and clonotypes were defined as unique nucleotide sequences. MiTCR v1.1 was used to align clonotypes to the IMGT TRBV, TRBD and TRBJ reference segments. The analysis was restricted to V-J combinations with a frequency above 0.0001, which together covered around 99% of the repertoires. A TCS score was defined as the ratio of F50 (clonal expansion) to E x V (chaos), with BLOSUM62-based TCRdist applied between CDR3 peptides within each V-J. Welch's t-statistics and random forest reduced 500 to 550 V-J features to roughly 13, which were used in a naive Bayes classifier (R e1071). Starting from the raw public reads, TCRdb applied fastp trimming at Q25, assembled clones with MiXCR and retained in-frame beta chains. Rows merge per CDR3 protein into single entries with the most common DNA and genes. The V and J calls and clone size come from TCRdb's table, not from the authors' own analysis. The sample table records a few hundred thousand distinct CDR3 sequences; more than 15% of these occur just once. The ten largest clones add up to roughly an eighth of the sample.

This record belongs to a study of T cells in Graves' hyperthyroidism and ophthalmopathy (dated by TCRdb to the late 2010s). For the wider study: Peripheral blood samples were taken at initial diagnosis, before any treatment was given. To identify TCR V-J signatures that set the groups apart, the researchers used a discovery cohort of 100 patients, made up of fewer than 50 with Graves' ophthalmopathy and 57 with stable Graves' hyperthyroidism. An independent validation cohort of fewer than 20 hyperthyroidism patients and approximately 17 patients who later progressed to ophthalmopathy tested prospective prediction of ophthalmopathy. The approximately 100 discovery patients were randomly split 7:3 into training and test sets. In addition, the study compared T-cell repertoires in thyroid tissue and in blood from roughly 6 Graves' hyperthyroidism patients. After blood sampling, hyperthyroidism patients were treated with methimazole at a starting dose of 30 mg daily, and ophthalmopathy patients were treated with high-dose intravenous methylprednisolone. According to the paper, TCR Vbeta CDR3 sequencing was carried out on 120 to 150 peripheral blood samples, which came from fewer than 50 ophthalmopathy, 80 or so hyperthyroidism and some 17 progressor patients.

Graves' hyperthyroidism was defined as stable when no progression to ophthalmopathy occurred over 18 months of follow-up. Hyperthyroidism patients were newly diagnosed, had a disease duration of under 2 months, and were aged 18 to 65 years. The study excluded patients with uncontrolled infections, other autoimmune diseases, pregnancy or lactation. Clinical symptoms, serum thyroxine and TRAb, thyroid ultrasound, and orbital computed tomography formed the basis for the diagnoses. Ficoll-Paque density gradient centrifugation was used to isolate PBMCs from about 9.4 ml of fresh peripheral blood. Trizol reagent was used to extract total RNA, and RNA quality was then checked on an Agilent 2100 Bioanalyzer. Sequences SGHTA (CDR1) and FQGTGA (CDR2) are obtained from the germline V gene. The CDR3 runs 12 amino acids, cysteine and phenylalanine included. Left in the record is the CDR3 DNA by itself, 36 bases read in frame from the first base. Trimmed from V: 8 bases; trimmed from J: 11 bases; junction bases lacking a gene match: 6.

Findings and caveats that apply to the study as a whole: Most expanded thyroid clonotypes (frequency above 0.001) were also detected in blood, suggesting blood repertoires may reflect thyroid immune responses. In validation, the model predicted progression to ophthalmopathy with around 71% sensitivity and about 73% specificity, a median of 6.5 months before onset. No statistical method was used to set the sample size in advance, and investigators knew the group allocation. A model built on a 13 V-J signature distinguished ophthalmopathy from stable hyperthyroidism, reaching roughly 88% sensitivity and about 81% specificity in cross-validation and 80%/75% in testing.

Sequenced material: blood. The sequence joins TRBV7-3 to TRBJ1-4, and 9 bases in between align with TRBD1. The source of this sequence is a woman aged 18 to 35 with Graves' hyperthyroidism. The bases are TGTGCCAGCCGGACAGGGGAGAGGAAACTGTTTTTT. Its protein product is CASRTGERKLFF.